Presented here are 3 T cell receptor beta chains from one specimen sequenced in a study of cytomegalovirus exposure and HLA in healthy donors (TCRdb year 2017). Library preparation was by the immunoSEQ multiplex PCR assay. Not all clones reach the TCRdb copy of this immuneACCESS table, which keeps in-frame sequences only. Checked studies attribute under half of the gap to unresolved V genes and leave the rest unexplained. The sample yields some 49,000 clones; around 94% were counted once. The ten largest clones capture 1.4% of the sample. The sample consisted of PBMCs. These receptors all stem from a man aged 18 to 29 in good health and CMV-seronegative.

J is TRBJ2-3 and V is TRBV5-4, with D perhaps TRBD1 (6 bases). The V gene lost 4 bases and the J gene lost 2 bases, with 11 bases spanning the gap. The CDR3 covers 14 residues. CDR1 is SGHNT, CDR2 YYREEE, per germline (reference sequence). CDR3 loop: CASSPGTFTDTQYF. The DNA for the CDR3 is TGTGCCAGCAGCCCAGGGACATTCACAGATACGCAGTATTTT. The full variable domain, completed using reference TRBV5-4 and TRBJ2-3, is ETGVTQSPTHLIKTRGQQVTLRCSSQSGHNTVSWYQQALGQGPQFIFQYYREEENGRGNFPPRFSGLQFPNYSSELNVNALELDDSALYLCASSPGTFTDTQYFGPGTRLTVL.

CDR3 sequence reads: CAWSPLQVGEQFF. The CDR3 nucleotides read TGTGCCTGGAGTCCGCTACAGGTCGGTGAGCAGTTCTTC. This chain connects TRBV30 to TRBJ2-1, with D tentatively TRBD1 (5 bases). The V gene lost 2 bases and the J gene lost 9 bases, with 14 bases spanning the gap. The CDR3 extends over 13 amino acids. Germline CDR1 GTSNPN, CDR2 SVGIG (reference sequence).

This clone turned up a few times. The V gene is TRBV7-9, the J gene TRBJ2-7; possible D gene TRBD1, 6 bases. The V end was cut by 4 bases, the J end by 6 bases, with 16 bases between. This CDR3 region has 14 residues. Per the germline V gene, CDR1 is SEHNR and CDR2 is FQNEAQ (reference sequence). The CDR3 region has the DNA TGTGCCAGCAGCTCAACAGGGTATGGATCCGAGCAGTACTTC. Its translation is CASSSTGYGSEQYF.